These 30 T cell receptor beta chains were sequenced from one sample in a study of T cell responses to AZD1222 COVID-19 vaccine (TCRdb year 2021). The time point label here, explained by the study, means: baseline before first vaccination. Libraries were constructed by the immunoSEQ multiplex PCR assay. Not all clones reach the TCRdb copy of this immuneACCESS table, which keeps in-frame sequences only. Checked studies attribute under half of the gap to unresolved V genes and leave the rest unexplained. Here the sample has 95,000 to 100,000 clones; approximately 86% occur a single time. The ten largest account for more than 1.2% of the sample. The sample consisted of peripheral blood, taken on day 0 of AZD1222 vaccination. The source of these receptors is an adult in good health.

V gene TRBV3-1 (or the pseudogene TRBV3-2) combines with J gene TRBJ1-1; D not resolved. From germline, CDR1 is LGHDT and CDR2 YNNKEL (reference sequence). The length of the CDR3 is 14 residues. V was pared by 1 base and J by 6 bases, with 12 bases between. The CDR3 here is CASSQAATAAEAFF. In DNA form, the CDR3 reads TGTGCCAGCAGCCAAGCAGCGACGGCAGCTGAAGCTTTCTTT.

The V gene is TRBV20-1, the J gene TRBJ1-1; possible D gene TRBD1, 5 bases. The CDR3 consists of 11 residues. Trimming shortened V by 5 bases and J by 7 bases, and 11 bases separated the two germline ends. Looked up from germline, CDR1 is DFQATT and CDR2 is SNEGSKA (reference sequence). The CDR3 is CSAGRDGEAFF. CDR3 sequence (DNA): TGCAGTGCTGGAAGGGACGGTGAAGCTTTCTTT.

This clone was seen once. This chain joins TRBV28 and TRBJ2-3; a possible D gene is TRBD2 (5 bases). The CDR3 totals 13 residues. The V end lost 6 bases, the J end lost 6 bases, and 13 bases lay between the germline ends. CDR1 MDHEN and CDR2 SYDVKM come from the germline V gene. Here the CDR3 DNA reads TGTGCCAGCAGCTTTGGGTTAGCGGATACGCAGTATTTT. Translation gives CASSFGLADTQYF.

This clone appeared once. CDR3 DNA: TGCGCCAGCAGCACGGGACAGGACACCGGGGAGCTGTTTTTT. Protein product: CASSTGQDTGELFF. The rearrangement uses TRBV5-1 and TRBJ2-2; 8 bases are a match to TRBD1. The CDR3 is 14 residues long. V was clipped by 4 bases and J by 3 bases; unmatched bases: 2. Germline CDR1 and CDR2: SGHRS and YFSETQ.

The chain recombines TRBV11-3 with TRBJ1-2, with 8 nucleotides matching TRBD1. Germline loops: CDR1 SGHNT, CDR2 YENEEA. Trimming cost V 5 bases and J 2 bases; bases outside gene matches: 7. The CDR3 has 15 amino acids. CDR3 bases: TGTGCCAGCAGCGCAATGCGGGACAGGAACTATGGCTACACCTTC. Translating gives CASSAMRDRNYGYTF.

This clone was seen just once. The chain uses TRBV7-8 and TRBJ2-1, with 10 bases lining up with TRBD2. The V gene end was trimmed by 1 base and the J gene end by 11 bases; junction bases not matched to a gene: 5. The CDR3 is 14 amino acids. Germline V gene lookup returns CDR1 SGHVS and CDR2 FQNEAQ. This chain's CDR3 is CASSLGGLADQQFF. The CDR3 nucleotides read TGTGCCAGCAGCTTAGGAGGACTAGCGGACCAGCAGTTCTTC. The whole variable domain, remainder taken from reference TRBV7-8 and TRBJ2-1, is GAGVSQSPRYKVAKRGQDVALRCDPISGHVSLFWYQQALGQGPEFLTYFQNEAQLDKSGLPSDRFFAERPEGSVSTLKIQRTQQEDSAVYLCASSLGGLADQQFFGPGTRLTVL.

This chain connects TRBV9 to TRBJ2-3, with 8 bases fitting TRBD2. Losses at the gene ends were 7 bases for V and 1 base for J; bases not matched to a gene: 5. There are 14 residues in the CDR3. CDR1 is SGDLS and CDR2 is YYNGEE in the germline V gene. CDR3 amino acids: CASFLAGCTDTQYF. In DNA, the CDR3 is TGTGCCAGCTTCCTAGCGGGTTGCACAGATACGCAGTATTTT.

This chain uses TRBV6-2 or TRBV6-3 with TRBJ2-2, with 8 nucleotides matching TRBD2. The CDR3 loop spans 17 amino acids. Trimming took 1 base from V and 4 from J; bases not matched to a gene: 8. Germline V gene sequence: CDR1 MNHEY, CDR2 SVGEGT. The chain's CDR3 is CASSYFAGGEGTGELFF. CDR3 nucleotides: TGTGCCAGCAGTTACTTTGCGGGGGGCGAAGGCACCGGGGAGCTGTTTTTT.

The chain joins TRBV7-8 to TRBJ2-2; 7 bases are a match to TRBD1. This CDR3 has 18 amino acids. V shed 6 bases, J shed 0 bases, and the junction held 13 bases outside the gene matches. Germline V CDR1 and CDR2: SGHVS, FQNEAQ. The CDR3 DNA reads TGTGCCAGCAGGCAGACGCCTCGGACAGGAACGAACACCGGGGAGCTGTTTTTT. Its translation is CASRQTPRTGTNTGELFF.

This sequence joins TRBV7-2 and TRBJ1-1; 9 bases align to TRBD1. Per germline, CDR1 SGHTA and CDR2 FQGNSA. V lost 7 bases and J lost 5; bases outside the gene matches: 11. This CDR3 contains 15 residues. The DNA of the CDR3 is TGTGCCAGCACCCCTGACCCAGGACAGGGGACTGAAGCTTTCTTT. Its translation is CASTPDPGQGTEAFF.

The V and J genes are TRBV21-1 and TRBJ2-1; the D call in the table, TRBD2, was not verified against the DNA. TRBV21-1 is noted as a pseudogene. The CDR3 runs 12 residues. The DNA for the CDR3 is TGTGCCAGCAGCAAAAGGACTAACCAGTCGTTCTTC. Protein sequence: CASSKRTNQSFF.

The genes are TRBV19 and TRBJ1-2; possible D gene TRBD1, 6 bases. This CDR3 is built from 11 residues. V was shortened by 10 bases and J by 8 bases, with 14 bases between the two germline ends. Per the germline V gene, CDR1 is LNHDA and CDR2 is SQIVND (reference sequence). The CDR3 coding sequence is TGTGCCACCTATACAGGGAGGGGCTACACCTTC. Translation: CATYTGRGYTF. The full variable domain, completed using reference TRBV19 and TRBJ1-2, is DGGITQSPKYLFRKEGQNVTLSCEQNLNHDAMYWYRQDPGQGLRLIYYSQIVNDFQKGDIAEGYSVSREKKESFPLTVTSAQKNPTAFYLCATYTGRGYTFGSGTRLTVV.

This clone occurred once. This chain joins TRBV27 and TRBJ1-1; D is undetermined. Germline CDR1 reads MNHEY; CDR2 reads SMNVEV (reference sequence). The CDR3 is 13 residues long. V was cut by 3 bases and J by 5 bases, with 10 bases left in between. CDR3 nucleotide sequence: TGTGCCAGCAGTTTTAAGGGAGAGACTGAAGCTTTCTTT. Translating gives CASSFKGETEAFF.

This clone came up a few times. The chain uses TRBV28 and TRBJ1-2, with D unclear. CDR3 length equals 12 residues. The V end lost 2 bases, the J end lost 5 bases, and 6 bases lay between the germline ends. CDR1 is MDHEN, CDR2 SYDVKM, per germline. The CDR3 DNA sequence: TGTGCCAGCAGTTTAGGAAGATATGGCTACACCTTC. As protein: CASSLGRYGYTF.

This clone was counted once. In nucleotides, the CDR3 is TGTGCCAGCAGCTCATATAACAGGGGGGATGAAAAACTGTTTTTT. This translates into CASSSYNRGDEKLFF. The chain combines TRBV7-9 with TRBJ1-4, with 8 bases matching TRBD1. CDR1 SEHNR and CDR2 FQNEAQ come from the germline V gene (reference sequence). The CDR3 spans 15 residues. V shed 4 bases and J 6 bases; nucleotides not matched to a gene: 7.

The CDR3 loop is CASSEGRSGTRFNQPQHF. The CDR3 coding sequence is TGTGCCAGCAGTGAGGGACGTTCCGGGACACGCTTCAATCAGCCCCAGCATTTT. The chain couples TRBV6-4 to TRBJ1-5; possible D gene TRBD1, 6 bases. This CDR3 has 18 residues. The V and J ends lost 3 bases and 3 bases respectively, with 21 bases between them. CDR1 is MRHNA and CDR2 is SNTAGT in the germline V gene.

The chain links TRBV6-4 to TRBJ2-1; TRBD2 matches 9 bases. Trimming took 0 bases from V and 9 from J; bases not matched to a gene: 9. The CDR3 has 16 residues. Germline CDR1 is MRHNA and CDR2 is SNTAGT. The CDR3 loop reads CASSDSGGRARGEQFF. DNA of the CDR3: TGTGCCAGCAGTGACTCTGGCGGGAGGGCTCGGGGTGAGCAGTTCTTC.

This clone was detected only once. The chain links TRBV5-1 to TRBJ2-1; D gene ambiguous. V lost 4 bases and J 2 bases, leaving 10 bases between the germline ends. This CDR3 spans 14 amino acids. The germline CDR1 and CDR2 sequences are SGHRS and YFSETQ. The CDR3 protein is CASSPLIAYNEQFF. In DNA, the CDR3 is TGCGCCAGCAGCCCACTGATCGCCTACAATGAGCAGTTCTTC.

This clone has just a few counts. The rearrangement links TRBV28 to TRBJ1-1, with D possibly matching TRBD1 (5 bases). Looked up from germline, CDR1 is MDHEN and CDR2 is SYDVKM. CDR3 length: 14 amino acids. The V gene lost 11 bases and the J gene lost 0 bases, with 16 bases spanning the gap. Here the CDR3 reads CAASGGNLNTEAFF. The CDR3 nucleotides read TGTGCCGCCTCGGGGGGAAATCTGAACACTGAAGCTTTCTTT.

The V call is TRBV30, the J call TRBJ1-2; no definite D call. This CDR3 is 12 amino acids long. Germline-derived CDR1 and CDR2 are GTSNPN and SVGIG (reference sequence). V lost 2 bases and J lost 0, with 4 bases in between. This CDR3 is CAWSLTNYGYTF. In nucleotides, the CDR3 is TGTGCCTGGAGTCTGACTAACTATGGCTACACCTTC.

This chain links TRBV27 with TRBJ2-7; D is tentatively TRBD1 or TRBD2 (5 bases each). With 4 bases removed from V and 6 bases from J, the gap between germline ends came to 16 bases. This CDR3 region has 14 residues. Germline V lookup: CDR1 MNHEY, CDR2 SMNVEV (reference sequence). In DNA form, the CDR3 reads TGTGCCAGCAGTTGGATCGGGACGGACCGCGAGCAGTACTTC. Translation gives CASSWIGTDREQYF.

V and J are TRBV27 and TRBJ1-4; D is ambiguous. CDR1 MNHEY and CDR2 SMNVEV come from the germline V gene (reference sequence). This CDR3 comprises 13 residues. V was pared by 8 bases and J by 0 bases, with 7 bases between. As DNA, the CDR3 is TGTGCCAGCCGCGCGGCAACTAATGAAAAACTGTTTTTT. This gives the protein CASRAATNEKLFF.

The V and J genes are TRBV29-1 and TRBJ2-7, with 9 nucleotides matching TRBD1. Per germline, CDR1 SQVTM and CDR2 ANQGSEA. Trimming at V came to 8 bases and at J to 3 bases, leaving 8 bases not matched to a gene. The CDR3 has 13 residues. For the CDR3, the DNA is TGCAGCTATGGCGGGACAGGGATCTACGAGCAGTACTTC. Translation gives CSYGGTGIYEQYF.

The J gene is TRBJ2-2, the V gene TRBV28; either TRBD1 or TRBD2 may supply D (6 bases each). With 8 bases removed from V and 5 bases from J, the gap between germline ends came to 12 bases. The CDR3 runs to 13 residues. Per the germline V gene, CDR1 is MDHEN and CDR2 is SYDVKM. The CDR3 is CASRKGGTGELFF. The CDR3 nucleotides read TGTGCCAGCCGGAAAGGGGGGACCGGGGAGCTGTTTTTT.

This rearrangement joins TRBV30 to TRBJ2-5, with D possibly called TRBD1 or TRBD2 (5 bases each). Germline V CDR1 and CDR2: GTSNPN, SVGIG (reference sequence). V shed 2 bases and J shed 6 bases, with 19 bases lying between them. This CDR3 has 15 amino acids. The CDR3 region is CAWSLGTGPLQTQYF. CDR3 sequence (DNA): TGTGCCTGGAGTTTAGGGACGGGACCTCTGCAGACCCAGTACTTC.

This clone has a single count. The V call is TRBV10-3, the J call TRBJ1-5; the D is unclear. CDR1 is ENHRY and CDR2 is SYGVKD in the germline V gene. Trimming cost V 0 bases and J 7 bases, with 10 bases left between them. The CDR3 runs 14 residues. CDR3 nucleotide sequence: TGTGCCATCAGTGAGTCGCCTCGGGGACAGCCCCAGCATTTT. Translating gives CAISESPRGQPQHF.

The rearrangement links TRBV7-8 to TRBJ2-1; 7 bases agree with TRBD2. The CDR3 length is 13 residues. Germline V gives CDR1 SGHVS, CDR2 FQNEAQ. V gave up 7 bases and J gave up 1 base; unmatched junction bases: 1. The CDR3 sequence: CASTGGSYNEQFF. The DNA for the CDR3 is TGTGCCAGCACGGGGGGATCCTACAATGAGCAGTTCTTC. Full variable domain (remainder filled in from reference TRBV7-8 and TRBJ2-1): GAGVSQSPRYKVAKRGQDVALRCDPISGHVSLFWYQQALGQGPEFLTYFQNEAQLDKSGLPSDRFFAERPEGSVSTLKIQRTQQEDSAVYLCASTGGSYNEQFFGPGTRLTVL.

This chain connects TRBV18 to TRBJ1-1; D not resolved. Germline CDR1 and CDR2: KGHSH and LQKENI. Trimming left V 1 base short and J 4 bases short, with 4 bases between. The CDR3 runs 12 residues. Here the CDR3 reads CASSPQATEAFF. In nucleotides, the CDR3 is TGTGCCAGCTCACCACAGGCCACTGAAGCTTTCTTT.

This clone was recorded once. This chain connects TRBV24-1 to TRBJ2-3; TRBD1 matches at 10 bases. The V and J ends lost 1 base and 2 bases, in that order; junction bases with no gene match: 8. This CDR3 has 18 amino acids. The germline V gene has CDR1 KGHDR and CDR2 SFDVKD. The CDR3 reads CATSDFGTTGGNTDTQYF. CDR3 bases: TGTGCCACCAGTGATTTTGGGACGACAGGGGGCAACACAGATACGCAGTATTTT.

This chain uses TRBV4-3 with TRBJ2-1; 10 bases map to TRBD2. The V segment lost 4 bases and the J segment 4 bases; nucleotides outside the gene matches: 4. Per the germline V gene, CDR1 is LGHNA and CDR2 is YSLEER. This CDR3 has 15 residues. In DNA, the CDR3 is TGCGCCAGCAGCCGGGGGACTAGCGATTACAATGAGCAGTTCTTC. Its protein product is CASSRGTSDYNEQFF.